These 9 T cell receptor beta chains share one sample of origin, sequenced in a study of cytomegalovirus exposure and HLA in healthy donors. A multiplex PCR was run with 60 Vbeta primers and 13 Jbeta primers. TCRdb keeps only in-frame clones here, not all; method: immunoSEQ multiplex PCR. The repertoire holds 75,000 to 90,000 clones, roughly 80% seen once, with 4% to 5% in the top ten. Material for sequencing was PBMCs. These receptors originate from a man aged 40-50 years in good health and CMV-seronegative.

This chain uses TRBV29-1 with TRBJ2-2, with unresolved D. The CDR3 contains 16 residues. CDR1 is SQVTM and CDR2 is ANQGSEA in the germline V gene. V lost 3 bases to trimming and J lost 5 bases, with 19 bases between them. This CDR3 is CSVESPEGRGTGELFF. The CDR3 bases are TGCAGCGTTGAGTCCCCAGAAGGTCGAGGTACCGGGGAGCTGTTTTTT.

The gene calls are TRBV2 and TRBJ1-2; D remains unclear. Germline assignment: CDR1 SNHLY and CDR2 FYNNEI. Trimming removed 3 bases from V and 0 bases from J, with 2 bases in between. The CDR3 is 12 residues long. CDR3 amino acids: CASSDTNYGYTF. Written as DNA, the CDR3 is TGTGCCAGCAGTGACACTAACTATGGCTACACCTTC.

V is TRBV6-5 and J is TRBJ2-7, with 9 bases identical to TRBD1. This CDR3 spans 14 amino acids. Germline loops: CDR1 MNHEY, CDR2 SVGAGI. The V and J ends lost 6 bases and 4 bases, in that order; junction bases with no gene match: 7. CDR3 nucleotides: TGTGCCAGCAGCCGGACCGGGACAGGGTACGAGCAGTACTTC. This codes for CASSRTGTGYEQYF.

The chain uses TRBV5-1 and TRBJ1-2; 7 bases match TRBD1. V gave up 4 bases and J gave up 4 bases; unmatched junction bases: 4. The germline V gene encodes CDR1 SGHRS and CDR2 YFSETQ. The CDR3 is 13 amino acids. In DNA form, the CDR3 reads TGCGCCAGCAGCACAGGGGACAGCTATGGCTACACCTTC. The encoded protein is CASSTGDSYGYTF.

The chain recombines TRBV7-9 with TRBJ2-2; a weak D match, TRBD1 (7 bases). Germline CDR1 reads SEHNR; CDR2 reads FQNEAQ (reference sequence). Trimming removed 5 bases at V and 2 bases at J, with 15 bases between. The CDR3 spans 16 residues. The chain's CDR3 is CASSAGQRGNTGELFF. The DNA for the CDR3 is TGTGCCAGCAGCGCGGGACAGAGAGGAAACACCGGGGAGCTGTTTTTT.

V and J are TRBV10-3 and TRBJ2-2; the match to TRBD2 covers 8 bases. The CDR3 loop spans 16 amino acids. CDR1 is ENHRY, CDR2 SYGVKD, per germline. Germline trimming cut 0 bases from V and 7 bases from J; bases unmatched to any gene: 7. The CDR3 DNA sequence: TGTGCCATCAGTGAGTCGGAGCTAGCGGGTGACGGGGAGCTGTTTTTT. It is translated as CAISESELAGDGELFF.

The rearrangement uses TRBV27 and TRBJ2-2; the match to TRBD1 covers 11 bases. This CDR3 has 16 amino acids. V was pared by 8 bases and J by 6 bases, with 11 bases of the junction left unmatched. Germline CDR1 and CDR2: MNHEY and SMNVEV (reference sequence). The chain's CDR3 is CASYSWRTGGPGELFF. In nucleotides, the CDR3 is TGTGCCAGCTACTCTTGGAGGACAGGGGGCCCCGGGGAGCTGTTTTTT.

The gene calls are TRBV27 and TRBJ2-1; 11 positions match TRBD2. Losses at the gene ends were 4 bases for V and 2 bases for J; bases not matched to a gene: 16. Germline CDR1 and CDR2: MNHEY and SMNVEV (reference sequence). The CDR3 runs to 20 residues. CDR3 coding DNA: TGTGCCAGCAGTTCCGCGAAGGGACTAGCGGCAACGTACCCCTACAATGAGCAGTTCTTC. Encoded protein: CASSSAKGLAATYPYNEQFF.

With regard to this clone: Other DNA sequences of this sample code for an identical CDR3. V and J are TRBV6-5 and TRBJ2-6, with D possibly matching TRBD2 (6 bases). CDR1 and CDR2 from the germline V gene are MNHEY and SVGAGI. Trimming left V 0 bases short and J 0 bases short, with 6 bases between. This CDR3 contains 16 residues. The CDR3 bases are TGTGCCAGCAGTTACTCGCGGGGCTCTGGGGCCAACGTCCTGACTTTC. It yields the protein CASSYSRGSGANVLTF.